These 11 T cell receptor beta chains share one sample of origin, sequenced in a study of ipilimumab plus nivolumab after autologous stem cell transplantation. Sequencing used immunoSEQ multiplex PCR; TCRdb keeps in-frame clones, though not all of them. The table shows approximately 80,000 clones, with 75% to 85% occurring only once. The sample in question was PBMCs, obtained in a trial of ipilimumab plus nivolumab as post-transplant consolidation. The receptors shown here come from a male donor with diffuse large B-cell lymphoma.

In this sample, this clone turned up many times. The chain links TRBV7-8 to TRBJ2-1; D gene uncertain. V lost 1 base and J 6 bases, leaving 10 bases between the germline ends. Germline CDR1 and CDR2: SGHVS and FQNEAQ. This CDR3 has 14 residues. CDR3 nucleotides: TGTGCCAGCAGCTTAGGACTTTCTAGCAATGAGCAGTTCTTC. Its protein product is CASSLGLSSNEQFF.

The V and J genes are TRBV4-3 and TRBJ2-7; D is unresolved. The germline V gene has CDR1 LGHNA and CDR2 YSLEER. The CDR3 length is 14 residues. V dropped 0 bases and J dropped 6 bases, with 12 bases sitting between them. In nucleotides, the CDR3 is TGCGCCAGCAGCCAAGATGTCAGGCCCTCCGAGCAGTACTTC. It specifies CASSQDVRPSEQYF.

This clone was found once. This rearrangement joins TRBV27 to TRBJ2-7; TRBD1 matches at 11 bases. Germline CDR1 and CDR2: MNHEY and SMNVEV (reference sequence). J was trimmed by 0 bases and V by 8 bases; bases with no gene match: 18. The CDR3 consists of 19 residues. The CDR3 region has the DNA TGTGCCAGCCCTCCGGGGACGGGACAGGGGGTGGGGGGCTCCTACGAGCAGTACTTC. Translating it yields CASPPGTGQGVGGSYEQYF.

This clone was seen a handful of times. The rearrangement uses TRBV7-2 and TRBJ2-5; D may be TRBD1 or TRBD2 (6 bases each). Germline assignment: CDR1 SGHTA and CDR2 FQGNSA. The CDR3 has 14 amino acids. V dropped 3 bases and J dropped 3 bases, with 11 bases sitting between them. For the CDR3, the DNA is TGTGCCAGCAGCTTGTCGGGGGCAAAAGAGACCCAGTACTTC. It yields the protein CASSLSGAKETQYF.

The CDR3: CATSRPGTSGKNTQYF. The CDR3 DNA follows: TGTGCCACCAGCAGGCCCGGGACTAGCGGGAAAAATACGCAGTATTTT. The rearrangement joins TRBV15 to TRBJ2-3; the match to TRBD2 covers 13 bases. With V trimmed by 3 bases and J by 7 bases, 7 bases remained unmatched. There are 16 residues in the CDR3. Germline assignment: CDR1 LNHNV and CDR2 YYDKDF (reference sequence).

Here the CDR3 DNA reads TGCAGTGCGAGACCCAACGGCTACACCTTC. It codes for CSARPNGYTF. This rearrangement joins TRBV20-1 to TRBJ1-2; D remains ambiguous. Deletions cut 6 bases from V and 8 bases from J, with 10 bases between. This CDR3 region has 10 residues. The germline gives CDR1 DFQATT, CDR2 SNEGSKA (reference sequence).

The rearrangement links TRBV10-2 to TRBJ1-1, with 7 nucleotides matching TRBD1. J was trimmed by 1 base and V by 3 bases; bases with no gene match: 5. This CDR3 region has 15 residues. Germline CDR1 WSHSY, CDR2 SAAADI. The DNA of the CDR3 is TGCGCCAGCAGTGATATAAGGACAGGGAACACTGAAGCTTTCTTT. Translating it yields CASSDIRTGNTEAFF.

The table lists this clone with a few counts. The CDR3 DNA reads TGTGCCAGCAGCCCCGTTGGGGTACCCACAGATACGCAGTATTTT. Protein: CASSPVGVPTDTQYF. The chain joins TRBV7-6 to TRBJ2-3; D call uncertain. With 5 bases removed from V and 2 bases from J, the gap between germline ends came to 14 bases. The germline gives CDR1 SGHVS, CDR2 FNYEAQ. The CDR3 spans 15 residues.

CDR3 sequence (DNA): TGTGCCAGCAGCTTATCCGGGCTTAGCAATCAGCCCCAGCATTTT. The encoded protein is CASSLSGLSNQPQHF. V and J are TRBV11-2 and TRBJ1-5; D unclear. Germline values: CDR1 SGHAT, CDR2 FQNNGV. The CDR3 runs to 15 residues. V was pared by 2 bases and J by 0 bases, with 8 bases between.

The chain joins TRBV6-5 to TRBJ2-6, with D maybe TRBD1 (5 bases). Germline V gene data show CDR1 as MNHEY and CDR2 as SVGAGI. This CDR3 is built from 15 residues. V lost 2 bases and J lost 1, with 6 bases in between. Written as DNA, the CDR3 is TGTGCCAGCAGTTACCAGGGTTCTGGGGCCAACGTCCTGACTTTC. Translated, it gives CASSYQGSGANVLTF.

The rearrangement uses TRBV5-1 and TRBJ2-7, with D hard to call. The CDR3 loop spans 14 amino acids. Germline CDR1 is SGHRS and CDR2 is YFSETQ. V lost 4 bases to trimming and J lost 0 bases, with 11 bases between them. CDR3 protein: CASSPPGPSYEQYF. CDR3 nucleotide sequence: TGCGCCAGCAGCCCCCCGGGCCCCTCCTACGAGCAGTACTTC.